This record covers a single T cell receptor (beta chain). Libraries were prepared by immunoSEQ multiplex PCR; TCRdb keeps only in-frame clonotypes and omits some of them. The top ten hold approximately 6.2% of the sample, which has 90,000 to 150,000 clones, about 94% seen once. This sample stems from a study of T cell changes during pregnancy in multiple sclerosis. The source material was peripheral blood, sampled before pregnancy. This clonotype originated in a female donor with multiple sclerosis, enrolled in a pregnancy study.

The CDR3: CASSLPDSLSTDTQYF. CDR3 DNA: TGTGCCAGTAGTCTCCCGGACAGCCTTAGCACAGATACGCAGTATTTT. The V gene is TRBV19, the J gene TRBJ2-3, with D possibly TRBD1 on 6 matching bases. The V and J ends lost 5 bases and 0 bases respectively, with 15 bases between them. Germline CDR1 LNHDA, CDR2 SQIVND (reference sequence). The CDR3 is 16 amino acids. The whole variable domain, filled in from reference TRBV19 and TRBJ2-3, reads DGGITQSPKYLFRKEGQNVTLSCEQNLNHDAMYWYRQDPGQGLRLIYYSQIVNDFQKGDIAEGYSVSREKKESFPLTVTSAQKNPTAFYLCASSLPDSLSTDTQYFGPGTRLTVL.